This T cell receptor (beta chain) was recovered during a study of blood T cell repertoires in COVID-19. Whole-study context: The cDNA or gDNA used as material had been derived from T cells, B-cell-depleted T cells, or PBMCs.

Trimming stripped 4 bases from V and 5 bases from J, with 11 bases between. This CDR3 comprises 13 residues. The V gene's germline CDR1 is MGHRA and CDR2 YSYEKL. Original handling: Nucleated cell counts were estimated from reference gene primer amplification. Repertoires were generated with immunoSEQ multiplex PCR, while TCRdb's copy carries only in-frame clones and drops some. For V, J and clone size, that table is used; D and trimming come from the DNA. The sample lists about 220,000 clones; 84% were seen once. The sequencing input was peripheral blood. The chain carries TRBV4-1 and TRBJ2-5; D is possibly TRBD2 (6 bases). This clonotype was obtained from a woman in her sixties who had recovered from COVID-19. The CDR3 nucleotides are TGCGCCAGCAGCCCGGAGGGTGACGAGACCCAGTACTTC. Its translation is CASSPEGDETQYF.